This T cell receptor beta chain was observed in a study of shared clonotypes between healthy human individuals. Generated by immunoSEQ multiplex PCR, the TCRdb table keeps only in-frame clones and is missing some. There are about 1.5 million clones in the sample; 95% to 99% occur only once, and 0.4% to 0.55% lies in the top ten. Donation came from healthy HIV-negative adults that had no recent acute infections or vaccinations. Looked up from germline, CDR1 is ENHRY and CDR2 is SYGVKD. The CDR3 loop spans 15 amino acids. V was cut by 4 bases and J by 6 bases, with 16 bases left in between. The chain carries TRBV10-3 and TRBJ2-1; perhaps D is TRBD1 or TRBD2 (6 bases each). Sequencing was performed on naive CD4+ T cells sorted from blood. The subset denotes: CD45RA+ positively selected. This TCR was sampled from a man younger than 45 in good health. The CDR3 DNA reads TGTGCCATCAGTGGGGGGCAGCGGGTGGTCAATGAGCAGTTCTTC. It specifies CAISGGQRVVNEQFF.